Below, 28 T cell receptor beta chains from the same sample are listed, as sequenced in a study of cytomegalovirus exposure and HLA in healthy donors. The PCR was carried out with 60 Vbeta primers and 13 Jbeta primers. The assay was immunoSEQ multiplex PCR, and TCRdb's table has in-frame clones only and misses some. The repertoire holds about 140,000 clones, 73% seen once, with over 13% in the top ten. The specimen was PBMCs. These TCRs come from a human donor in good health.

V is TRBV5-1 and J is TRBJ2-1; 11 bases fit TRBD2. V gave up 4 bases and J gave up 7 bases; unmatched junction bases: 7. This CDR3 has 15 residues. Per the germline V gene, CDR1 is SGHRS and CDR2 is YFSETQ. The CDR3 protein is CASSRSGRADNEQFF. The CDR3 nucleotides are TGCGCCAGCAGCCGTAGCGGGAGGGCCGATAATGAGCAGTTCTTC.

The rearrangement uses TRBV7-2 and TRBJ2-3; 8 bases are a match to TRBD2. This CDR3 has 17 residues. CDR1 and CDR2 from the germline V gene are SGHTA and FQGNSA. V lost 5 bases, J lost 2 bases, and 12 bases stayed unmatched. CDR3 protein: CASSLTGAGAVTDTQYF. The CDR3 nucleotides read TGTGCCAGCAGCCTTACGGGAGCGGGAGCGGTCACAGATACGCAGTATTTT.

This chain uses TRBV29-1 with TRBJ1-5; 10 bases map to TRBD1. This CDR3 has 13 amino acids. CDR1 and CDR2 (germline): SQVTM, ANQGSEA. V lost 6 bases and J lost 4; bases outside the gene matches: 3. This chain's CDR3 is CSVGTGENQPQHF. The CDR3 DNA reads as TGCAGCGTAGGGACAGGGGAGAATCAGCCCCAGCATTTT.

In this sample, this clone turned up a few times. CDR3 region: CATSRDPYYEQYF. The CDR3 DNA reads TGTGCCACCAGCAGAGATCCCTACTACGAGCAGTACTTC. J is TRBJ2-7 and V is TRBV15; no reliable D call. V lost 0 bases to trimming and J lost 3 bases, with 6 bases between them. CDR1 and CDR2 from the germline V gene are LNHNV and YYDKDF (reference sequence). The CDR3 has 13 residues. Using reference TRBV15 and TRBJ2-7 for the parts outside the CDR3, the full variable domain is DAMVIQNPRYQVTQFGKPVTLSCSQTLNHNVMYWYQQKSSQAPKLLFHYYDKDFNNEADTPDNFQSRRPNTSFCFLDIRSPGLGDTAMYLCATSRDPYYEQYFGPGTRLTVT.

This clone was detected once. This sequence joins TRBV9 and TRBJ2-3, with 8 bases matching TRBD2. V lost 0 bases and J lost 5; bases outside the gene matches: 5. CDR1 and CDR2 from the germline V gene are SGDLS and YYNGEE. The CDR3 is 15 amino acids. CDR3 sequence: CASSVVGGAVDTQYF. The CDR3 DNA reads TGTGCCAGCAGCGTAGTCGGGGGGGCTGTAGATACGCAGTATTTT.

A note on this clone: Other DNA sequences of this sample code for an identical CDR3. The CDR3 sequence: CASSISGTGELFF. The DNA of the CDR3 is TGTGCCAGTAGTATAAGCGGCACCGGGGAGCTGTTTTTT. The chain joins TRBV19 to TRBJ2-2, with D perhaps matching TRBD2 (5 bases). The CDR3 covers 13 residues. Trimming pared 2 bases from V and 4 bases from J, leaving 5 bases between. Germline V gene lookup returns CDR1 LNHDA and CDR2 SQIVND (reference sequence).

The chain's CDR3 is CASSFSGTYNEQFF. The CDR3, as DNA: TGTGCCAGCAGCTTTTCCGGGACCTACAATGAGCAGTTCTTC. This chain uses TRBV5-6 with TRBJ2-1, with D perhaps matching TRBD2 (5 bases). Trimming took off 2 bases at V and 2 bases at J, with 8 bases between the two ends. The CDR3 contains 14 residues. The germline V gene has CDR1 SGHDT and CDR2 YYEEEE.

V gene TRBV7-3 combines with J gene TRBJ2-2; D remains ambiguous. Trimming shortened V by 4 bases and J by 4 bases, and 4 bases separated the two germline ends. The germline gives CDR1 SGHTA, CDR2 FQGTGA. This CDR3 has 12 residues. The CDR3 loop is CASSSSTGELFF. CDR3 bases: TGTGCCAGCAGCTCGAGCACCGGGGAGCTGTTTTTT.

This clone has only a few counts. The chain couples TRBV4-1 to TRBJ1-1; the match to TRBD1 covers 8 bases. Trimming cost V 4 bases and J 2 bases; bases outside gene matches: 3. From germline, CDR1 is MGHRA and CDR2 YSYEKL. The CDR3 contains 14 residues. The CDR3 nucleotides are TGCGCCAGCAGCCGTGGACAGGGAAACACTGAAGCTTTCTTT. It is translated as CASSRGQGNTEAFF.

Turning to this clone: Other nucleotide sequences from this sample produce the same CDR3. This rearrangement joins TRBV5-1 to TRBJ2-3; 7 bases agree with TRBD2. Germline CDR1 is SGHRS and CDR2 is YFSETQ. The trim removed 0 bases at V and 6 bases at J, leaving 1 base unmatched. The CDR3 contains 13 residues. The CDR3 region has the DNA TGCGCCAGCAGCTTGGCCGGGGGGGATACGCAGTATTTT. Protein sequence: CASSLAGGDTQYF.

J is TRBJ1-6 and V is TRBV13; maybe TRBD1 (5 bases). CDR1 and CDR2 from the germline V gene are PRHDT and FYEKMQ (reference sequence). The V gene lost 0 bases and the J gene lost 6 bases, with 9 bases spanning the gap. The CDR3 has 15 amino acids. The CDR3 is CASSLGRGSNSPLHF. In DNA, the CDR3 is TGTGCCAGCAGCTTAGGCCGGGGGTCTAATTCACCCCTCCACTTT. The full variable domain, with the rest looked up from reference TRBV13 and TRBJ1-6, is AAGVIQSPRHLIKEKRETATLKCYPIPRHDTVYWYQQGPGQDPQFLISFYEKMQSDKGSIPDRFSAQQFSDYHSELNMSSLELGDSALYFCASSLGRGSNSPLHFGNGTRLTVT.

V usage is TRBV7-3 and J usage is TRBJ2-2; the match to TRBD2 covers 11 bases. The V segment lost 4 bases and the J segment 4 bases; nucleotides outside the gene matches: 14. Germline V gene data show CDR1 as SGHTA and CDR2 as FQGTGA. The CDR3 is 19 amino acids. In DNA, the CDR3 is TGTGCCAGCAGCTCCAATTCAGTGGGACTAGCGGCTGGCACCGGGGAGCTGTTTTTT. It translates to CASSSNSVGLAAGTGELFF.

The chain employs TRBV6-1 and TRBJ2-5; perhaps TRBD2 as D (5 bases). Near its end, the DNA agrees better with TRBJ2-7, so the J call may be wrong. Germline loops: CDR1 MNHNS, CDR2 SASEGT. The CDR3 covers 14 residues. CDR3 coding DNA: TGTGCCAGCAGAGCGGAGGCCGACTCCTACGAGCAGTACTTC. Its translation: CASRAEADSYEQYF.

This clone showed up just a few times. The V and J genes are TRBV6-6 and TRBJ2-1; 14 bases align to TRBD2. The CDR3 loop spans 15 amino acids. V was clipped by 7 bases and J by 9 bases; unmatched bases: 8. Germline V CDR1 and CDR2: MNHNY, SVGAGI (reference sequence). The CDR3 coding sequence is TGTGCCAGCACCCCCGGACTAGCGGGAGGAACTGAGCAGTTCTTC. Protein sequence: CASTPGLAGGTEQFF.

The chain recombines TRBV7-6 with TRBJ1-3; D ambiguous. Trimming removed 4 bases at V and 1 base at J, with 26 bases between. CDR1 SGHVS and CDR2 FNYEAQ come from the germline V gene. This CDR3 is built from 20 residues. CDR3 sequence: CASSSPGQTSQLFSGNTIYF. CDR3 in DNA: TGTGCCAGCAGCTCCCCTGGGCAGACATCCCAACTCTTTTCTGGAAACACCATATATTTT. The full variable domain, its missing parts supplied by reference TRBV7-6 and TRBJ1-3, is GAGVSQSPRYKVTKRGQDVALRCDPISGHVSLYWYRQALGQGPEFLTYFNYEAQQDKSGLPNDRFSAERPEGSISTLTIQRTEQRDSAMYRCASSSPGQTSQLFSGNTIYFGEGSWLTVV.

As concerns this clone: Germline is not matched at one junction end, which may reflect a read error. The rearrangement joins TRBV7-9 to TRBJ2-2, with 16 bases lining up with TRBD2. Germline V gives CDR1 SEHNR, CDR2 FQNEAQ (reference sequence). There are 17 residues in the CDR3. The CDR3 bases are TGTTCCAGCAGCCCGGGACTAGCGGGGGGGCGTACCGGGGAGCTGTTTTTT. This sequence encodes CSSSPGLAGGRTGELFF.

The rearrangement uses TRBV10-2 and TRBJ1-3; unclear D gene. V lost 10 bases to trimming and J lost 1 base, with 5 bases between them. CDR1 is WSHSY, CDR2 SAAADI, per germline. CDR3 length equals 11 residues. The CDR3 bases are TGCGCCACCTCGTCTGGAAACACCATATATTTT. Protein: CATSSGNTIYF.

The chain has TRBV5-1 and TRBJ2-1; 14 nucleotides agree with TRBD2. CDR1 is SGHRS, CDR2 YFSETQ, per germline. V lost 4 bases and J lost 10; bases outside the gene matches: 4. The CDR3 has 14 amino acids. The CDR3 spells CASSPGTSGGEQFF. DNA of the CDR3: TGCGCCAGCAGCCCCGGGACTAGCGGGGGCGAGCAGTTCTTC.

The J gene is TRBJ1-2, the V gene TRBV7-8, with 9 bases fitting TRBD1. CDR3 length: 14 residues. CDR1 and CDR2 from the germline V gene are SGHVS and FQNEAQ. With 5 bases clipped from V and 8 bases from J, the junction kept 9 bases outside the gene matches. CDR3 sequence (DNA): TGTGCCAGCAGCACACTCGGGACAGGGAGGGGCTACACCTTC. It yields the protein CASSTLGTGRGYTF.

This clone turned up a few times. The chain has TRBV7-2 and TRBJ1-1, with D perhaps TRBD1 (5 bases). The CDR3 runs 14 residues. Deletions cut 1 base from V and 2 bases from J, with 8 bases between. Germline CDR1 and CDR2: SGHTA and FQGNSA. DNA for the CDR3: TGTGCCAGCAGCTTAGGGGGGGGAAACACTGAAGCTTTCTTT. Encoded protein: CASSLGGGNTEAFF.

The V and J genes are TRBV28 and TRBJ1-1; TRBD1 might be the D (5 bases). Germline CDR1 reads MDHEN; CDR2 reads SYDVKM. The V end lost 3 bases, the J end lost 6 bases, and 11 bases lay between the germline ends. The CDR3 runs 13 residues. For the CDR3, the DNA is TGTGCCAGCAGTTTCGGTACAGGCGCTGAAGCTTTCTTT. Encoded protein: CASSFGTGAEAFF.

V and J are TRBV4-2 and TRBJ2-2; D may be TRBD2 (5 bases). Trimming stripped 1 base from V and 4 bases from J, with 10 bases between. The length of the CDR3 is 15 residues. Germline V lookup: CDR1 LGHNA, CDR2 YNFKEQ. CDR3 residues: CASSQGLAVTGELFF. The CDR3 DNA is TGTGCCAGCAGCCAAGGCCTAGCAGTCACCGGGGAGCTGTTTTTT.

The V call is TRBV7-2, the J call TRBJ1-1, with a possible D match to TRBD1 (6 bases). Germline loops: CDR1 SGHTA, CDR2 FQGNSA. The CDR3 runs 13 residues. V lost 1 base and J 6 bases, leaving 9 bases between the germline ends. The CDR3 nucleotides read TGTGCCAGCAGCTTAGACAGGGAGTCTGAAGCTTTCTTT. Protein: CASSLDRESEAFF.

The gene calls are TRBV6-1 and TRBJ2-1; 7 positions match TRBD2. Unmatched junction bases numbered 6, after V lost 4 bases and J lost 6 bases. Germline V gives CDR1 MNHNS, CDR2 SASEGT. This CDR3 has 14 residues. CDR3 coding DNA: TGTGCCAGCAGTGCGTCGGGACTAACCAATGAGCAGTTCTTC. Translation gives CASSASGLTNEQFF.

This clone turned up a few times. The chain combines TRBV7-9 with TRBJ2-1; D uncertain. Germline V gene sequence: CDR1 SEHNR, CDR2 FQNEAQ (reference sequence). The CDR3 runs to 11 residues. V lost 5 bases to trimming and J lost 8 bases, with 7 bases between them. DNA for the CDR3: TGTGCCAGCAGCCTCTCGGATGAGCAGTTCTTC. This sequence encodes CASSLSDEQFF.

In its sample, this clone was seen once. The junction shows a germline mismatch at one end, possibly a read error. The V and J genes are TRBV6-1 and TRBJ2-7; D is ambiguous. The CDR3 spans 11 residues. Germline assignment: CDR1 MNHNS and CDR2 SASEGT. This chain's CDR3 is CASRGSYEQYF. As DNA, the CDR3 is TGTGCCAGCAGGGGCTCCTACGAGCAATACTTC.

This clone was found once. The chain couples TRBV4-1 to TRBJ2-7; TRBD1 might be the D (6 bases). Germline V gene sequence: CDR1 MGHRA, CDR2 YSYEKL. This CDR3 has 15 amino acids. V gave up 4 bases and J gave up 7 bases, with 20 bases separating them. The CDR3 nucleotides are TGCGCCAGCAGCCCCAGGATGGACAGCCTACAAGAGCAGTACTTC. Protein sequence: CASSPRMDSLQEQYF.

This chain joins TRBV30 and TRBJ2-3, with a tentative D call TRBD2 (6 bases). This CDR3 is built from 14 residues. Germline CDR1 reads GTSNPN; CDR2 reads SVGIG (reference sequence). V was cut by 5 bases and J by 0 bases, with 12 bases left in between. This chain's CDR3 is CAWGGAESTDTQYF. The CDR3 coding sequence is TGTGCCTGGGGCGGGGCGGAGAGCACAGATACGCAGTATTTT.